This entry lists 24 T cell receptor beta chains sequenced from one sample in a study of blood T cell repertoires in COVID-19. Assay used: immunoSEQ multiplex PCR; TCRdb lists only in-frame clones, some missing. The sample holds 100,000 or so clones, around 87% seen once. The sequenced sample consisted of peripheral blood. Source of these receptors: a woman aged 25 to 39 with acute or convalescent COVID-19.

The V gene is TRBV10-1, the J gene TRBJ2-2; 9 bases are shared with TRBD1. CDR3 length: 14 amino acids. Germline CDR1 is WNHNN and CDR2 is SYGVQD (reference sequence). The trim removed 7 bases at V and 6 bases at J, leaving 6 bases unmatched. The CDR3 here is CASTGTGSPGELFF. CDR3 nucleotides: TGCGCCAGCACCGGGACAGGGAGTCCCGGGGAGCTGTTTTTT.

This clone has a handful of counts. The chain is built from TRBV28 and TRBJ1-5; tentatively, D is TRBD1 (5 bases). CDR3 length: 18 amino acids. Germline V gene data show CDR1 as MDHEN and CDR2 as SYDVKM. Trimming pared 2 bases from V and 6 bases from J, leaving 23 bases between. CDR3 sequence: CASSLNRGGRGGSQPQHF. In nucleotides, the CDR3 is TGTGCCAGCAGTTTAAATCGCGGGGGGAGAGGTGGGAGTCAGCCCCAGCATTTT.

V usage is TRBV12-3 or TRBV12-4 and J usage is TRBJ1-4; the D gene is possibly TRBD1 (5 bases). V lost 3 bases to trimming and J lost 6 bases, with 8 bases between them. This CDR3 is built from 13 residues. CDR3 in amino acids: CASSFRGDEKLFF. The CDR3 bases are TGTGCCAGCAGTTTTCGGGGGGATGAAAAACTGTTTTTT.

This clone was observed a handful of times. The chain links TRBV5-1 to TRBJ2-7, with TRBD2 matching 7 bases. Germline V gene data show CDR1 as SGHRS and CDR2 as YFSETQ. This CDR3 is 13 amino acids long. J was trimmed by 6 bases and V by 2 bases; bases with no gene match: 5. The DNA for the CDR3 is TGCGCCAGCAGCTTCGGGGTAGCGGGCGAGCAGTACTTC. Protein: CASSFGVAGEQYF.

The chain combines TRBV29-1 with TRBJ1-2; TRBD1 agrees at 8 bases. The CDR3 length is 13 residues. Germline-derived CDR1 and CDR2 are SQVTM and ANQGSEA. The trim removed 5 bases at V and 3 bases at J, leaving 5 bases unmatched. The CDR3, as DNA: TGCAGCGTTAAAGGACAGGGAGACTATGGCTACACCTTC. Amino acid sequence: CSVKGQGDYGYTF.

This chain links TRBV27 with TRBJ2-4; TRBD2 matches 8 bases. There are 15 residues in the CDR3. V shed 3 bases, J shed 6 bases, and the junction held 7 bases outside the gene matches. Looked up from germline, CDR1 is MNHEY and CDR2 is SMNVEV (reference sequence). The CDR3 coding sequence is TGTGCCAGCAGTTTGCGAGCGGGGGCGCTAAACATTCAGTACTTC. Protein product: CASSLRAGALNIQYF.

The genes are TRBV29-1 and TRBJ1-2, with 7 positions matching TRBD1. CDR1 and CDR2 (germline): SQVTM, ANQGSEA. Unmatched junction bases numbered 8, after V lost 4 bases and J lost 6 bases. There are 13 residues in the CDR3. The CDR3 DNA reads TGCAGCGTTGTAGGGGGACAGAGCGATGGCTACACCTTC. Residues: CSVVGGQSDGYTF.

The chain carries TRBV7-3 and TRBJ2-3; 8 nucleotides agree with TRBD2. The CDR3 runs to 15 residues. Trimming at V came to 1 base and at J to 6 bases, leaving 6 bases not matched to a gene. CDR1 and CDR2 (germline): SGHTA, FQGTGA. DNA for the CDR3: TGTGCCAGCAGCTTAAATGCGGGAGGAAGGGATACGCAGTATTTT. Translation gives CASSLNAGGRDTQYF.

V and J are TRBV5-1 and TRBJ1-2; possibly TRBD1 for D (6 bases). V was cut by 4 bases and J by 4 bases, with 20 bases left in between. Germline CDR1 SGHRS, CDR2 YFSETQ. This CDR3 contains 16 residues. CDR3 bases: TGCGCCAGCAGCCCTACACCGGGACAAAAGACCTATGGCTACACCTTC. Translation gives CASSPTPGQKTYGYTF.

The chain has TRBV6-5 and TRBJ1-2; D is possibly TRBD1 (5 bases). This CDR3 has 15 residues. Trimming left V 5 bases short and J 1 base short, with 14 bases between. Germline CDR1 is MNHEY and CDR2 is SVGAGI. DNA of the CDR3: TGTGCCAGCAGTAATCACGGGGGGTATAACTATGGCTACACCTTC. Translation: CASSNHGGYNYGYTF.

The chain couples TRBV6-5 to TRBJ2-1; D not certain. This CDR3 is 15 amino acids long. Germline CDR1 and CDR2: MNHEY and SVGAGI. The V gene lost 2 bases and the J gene lost 2 bases, with 10 bases spanning the gap. The CDR3 bases are TGTGCCAGCAGTTACCGAGCGCCGCCCTACAATGAGCAGTTCTTC. Amino acid sequence: CASSYRAPPYNEQFF.

This clone was seen only a few times. The V call is TRBV29-1, the J call TRBJ1-1, with D maybe TRBD1 (5 bases). The CDR3 extends over 13 amino acids. CDR1 and CDR2 (germline): SQVTM, ANQGSEA. With 8 bases removed from V and 4 bases from J, the gap between germline ends came to 17 bases. CDR3 in amino acids: CSSLSQGFTEAFF. The CDR3 DNA reads as TGCAGCTCGTTAAGCCAGGGTTTCACTGAAGCTTTCTTT. Supplemented by reference TRBV29-1 and TRBJ1-1, the full variable domain reads SAVISQKPSRDICQRGTSLTIQCQVDSQVTMMFWYRQQPGQSLTLIATANQGSEATYESGFVIDKFPISRPNLTFSTLTVSNMSPEDSSIYLCSSLSQGFTEAFFGQGTRLTVV.

The chain is built from TRBV10-3 and TRBJ2-2, with 7 nucleotides matching TRBD2. CDR3 length: 14 amino acids. Trimming removed 1 base from V and 5 bases from J; junction bases left unmatched: 1. From germline, CDR1 is ENHRY and CDR2 SYGVKD. CDR3 sequence (DNA): TGTGCCATCAGTGAGTGGGAGGGAACCGGGGAGCTGTTTTTT. Amino acids: CAISEWEGTGELFF.

The V call is TRBV7-8, the J call TRBJ1-2, with a tentative D call TRBD1 (5 bases). Looked up from germline, CDR1 is SGHVS and CDR2 is FQNEAQ. V lost 0 bases and J lost 4, with 15 bases in between. The CDR3 sequence is 16 residues long. In DNA form, the CDR3 reads TGTGCCAGCAGCTTAGCAGCCCCGCAGGGCGCCTATGGCTACACCTTC. Translation gives CASSLAAPQGAYGYTF.

The table lists this clone with a few counts. The V call is TRBV4-1, the J call TRBJ2-7; D ambiguous. CDR3 length equals 16 residues. With 1 base removed from V and 2 bases from J, the gap between germline ends came to 15 bases. Per the germline V gene, CDR1 is MGHRA and CDR2 is YSYEKL. CDR3 amino acids: CASSQVLGPSPYEQYF. The CDR3 DNA reads as TGCGCCAGCAGCCAAGTGCTGGGCCCTTCCCCCTACGAGCAGTACTTC.

The chain uses TRBV30 and TRBJ1-2; 9 bases fit TRBD1. V gave up 0 bases and J gave up 5 bases; unmatched junction bases: 13. The CDR3 covers 17 residues. Germline V gene data show CDR1 as GTSNPN and CDR2 as SVGIG (reference sequence). In DNA form, the CDR3 reads TGTGCCTGGAGTGTACGAATCGAACGGGACAGGGATTATGGCTACACCTTC. This translates into CAWSVRIERDRDYGYTF.

The V gene is TRBV5-6, the J gene TRBJ1-1; possibly TRBD1 for D (6 bases). Germline CDR1 and CDR2: SGHDT and YYEEEE. The CDR3 totals 13 residues. The V end was cut by 3 bases, the J end by 4 bases, with 10 bases between. CDR3 sequence (DNA): TGTGCCAGCAGCTCAGGGGCTAGCACTGAAGCTTTCTTT. Translating gives CASSSGASTEAFF.

Written as DNA, the CDR3 is TGTGCCAGCAGCGTAGCTACAGGGGAACAAGAGACCCAGTACTTC. Translated: CASSVATGEQETQYF. The rearrangement links TRBV9 to TRBJ2-5; 7 bases agree with TRBD1. With V trimmed by 0 bases and J by 2 bases, 4 bases remained unmatched. Germline V lookup: CDR1 SGDLS, CDR2 YYNGEE. The CDR3 has 15 residues.

This chain connects TRBV10-2 to TRBJ2-2, with 11 bases fitting TRBD1. Looked up from germline, CDR1 is WSHSY and CDR2 is SAAADI. CDR3 length: 15 amino acids. J was trimmed by 1 base and V by 6 bases; bases with no gene match: 1. The CDR3: CASRGQGENTGELFF. The CDR3, as DNA: TGCGCCAGCAGGGGACAGGGGGAGAACACCGGGGAGCTGTTTTTT.

The chain is built from TRBV28 and TRBJ1-2; 7 bases align to TRBD1. Losses at the gene ends were 1 base for V and 2 bases for J; bases not matched to a gene: 7. Germline lookup yields CDR1 MDHEN and CDR2 SYDVKM. The CDR3 length is 16 residues. The CDR3 loop is CASSLLGGQSNYGYTF. DNA of the CDR3: TGTGCCAGCAGTTTATTAGGGGGACAGAGCAACTATGGCTACACCTTC.

This sequence joins TRBV2 and TRBJ1-1; 7 bases are shared with TRBD1. The germline CDR1 and CDR2 sequences are SNHLY and FYNNEI. The CDR3 contains 15 residues. J was trimmed by 3 bases and V by 4 bases; bases with no gene match: 8. The CDR3 region is CASSANRGDDTEAFF. DNA for the CDR3: TGTGCCAGCAGTGCGAACAGGGGAGACGACACTGAAGCTTTCTTT.

This clone came up once. The chain has TRBV9 and TRBJ2-2, with 7 positions matching TRBD2. The CDR3 is 16 residues long. The V and J ends lost 1 base and 2 bases, in that order; junction bases with no gene match: 5. The germline V gene has CDR1 SGDLS and CDR2 YYNGEE. Here the CDR3 reads CASSVQGGINTGELFF. Written as DNA, the CDR3 is TGTGCCAGCAGCGTACAGGGAGGGATAAACACCGGGGAGCTGTTTTTT.

The chain joins TRBV11-2 to TRBJ1-2; D is unresolved. The CDR3 covers 14 residues. The germline V gene encodes CDR1 SGHAT and CDR2 FQNNGV. V was cut by 1 base and J by 2 bases, with 8 bases left in between. The CDR3 reads CASSLGNSNYGYTF. The CDR3 nucleotides read TGTGCCAGCAGCTTAGGAAACAGCAACTATGGCTACACCTTC.

The J gene is TRBJ1-1, the V gene TRBV10-1; D gene ambiguous. CDR1 is WNHNN, CDR2 SYGVQD, per germline (reference sequence). CDR3 length: 13 residues. Trimming took 5 bases from V and 2 from J, leaving 9 bases between them. The chain's CDR3 is CASSPDINTEAFF. CDR3 DNA: TGCGCCAGCAGTCCCGACATCAACACTGAAGCTTTCTTT.